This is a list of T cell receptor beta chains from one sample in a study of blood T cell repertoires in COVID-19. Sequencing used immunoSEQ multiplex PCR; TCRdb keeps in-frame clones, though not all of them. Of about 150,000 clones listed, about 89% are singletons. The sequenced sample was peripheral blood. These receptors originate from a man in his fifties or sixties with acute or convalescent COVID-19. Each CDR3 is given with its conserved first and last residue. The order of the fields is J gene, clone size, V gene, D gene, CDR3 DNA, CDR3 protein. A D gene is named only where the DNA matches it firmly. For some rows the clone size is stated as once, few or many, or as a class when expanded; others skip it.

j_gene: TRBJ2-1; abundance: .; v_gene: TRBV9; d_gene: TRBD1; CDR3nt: TGTGCCAGCAGCCCGTGGGACAGTTACAATGAGCAGTTCTTC; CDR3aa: CASSPWDSYNEQFF
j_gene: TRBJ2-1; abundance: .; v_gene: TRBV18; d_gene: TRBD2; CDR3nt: TGTGCCAGCTCCGGGACTAGCGGGTTATACAATGAGCAGTTCTTC; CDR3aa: CASSGTSGLYNEQFF
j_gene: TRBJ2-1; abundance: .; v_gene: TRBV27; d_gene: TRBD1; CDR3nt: TGTGCCAGCAGTCCAGGGACAGGGGGCTATGGTGAGCAGTTCTTC; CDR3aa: CASSPGTGGYGEQFF
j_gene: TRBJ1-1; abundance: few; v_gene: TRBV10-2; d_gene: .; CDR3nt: TGCGCCAGCAGACAGGGAAAGACTGAAGCTTTCTTT; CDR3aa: CASRQGKTEAFF
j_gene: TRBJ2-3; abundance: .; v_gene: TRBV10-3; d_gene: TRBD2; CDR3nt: TGTGCCATCAGCCGACTAGCTGCCACAGATACGCAGTATTTT; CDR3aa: CAISRLAATDTQYF
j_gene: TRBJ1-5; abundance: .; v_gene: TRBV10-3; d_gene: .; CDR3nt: TGTGCCATCAGCCGTGACAGGTCTGGTCAGCCCCAGCATTTT; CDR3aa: CAISRDRSGQPQHF
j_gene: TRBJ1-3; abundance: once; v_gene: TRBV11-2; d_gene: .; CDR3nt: TGTGCCAGCAGCTTAGAGCGGGGGAACACCATATATTTT; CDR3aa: CASSLERGNTIYF
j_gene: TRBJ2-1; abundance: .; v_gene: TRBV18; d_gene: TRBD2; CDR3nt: TGTGCCAGCTCACCTTGGAGCGGGGTAAATGAGCAGTTCTTC; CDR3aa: CASSPWSGVNEQFF
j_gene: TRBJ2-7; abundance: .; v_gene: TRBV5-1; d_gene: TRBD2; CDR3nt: TGCGCCAGCAGCTTGGCGGGAGGGATTGCCTACGAGCAGTACTTC; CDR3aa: CASSLAGGIAYEQYF
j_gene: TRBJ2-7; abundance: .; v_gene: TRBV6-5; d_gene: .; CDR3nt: TGTGCCAGCAGTTACTCGCCGGGATCCACCTACGAGCAGTACTTC; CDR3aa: CASSYSPGSTYEQYF
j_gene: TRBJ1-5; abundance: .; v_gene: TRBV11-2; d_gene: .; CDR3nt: TGTGCCAGCGGAACAGGGCGAAACCAGCCCCAGCATTTT; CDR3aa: CASGTGRNQPQHF
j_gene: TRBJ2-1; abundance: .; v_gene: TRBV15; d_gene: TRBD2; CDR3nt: TGTGCCACCAGCAGAGTGAGACTAGCGGGAGACAATGAGCAGTTCTTC; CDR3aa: CATSRVRLAGDNEQFF
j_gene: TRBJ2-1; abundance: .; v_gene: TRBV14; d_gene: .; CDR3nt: TGTGCCAGCAGCCAAGGGACGGGGACCTACAATGAGCAGTTCTTC; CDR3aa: CASSQGTGTYNEQFF
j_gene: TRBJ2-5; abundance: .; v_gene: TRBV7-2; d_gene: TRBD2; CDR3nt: TGTGCCAGCAGCTTGGGACTAGCGGTGCCGGAGACCCAGTACTTC; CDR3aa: CASSLGLAVPETQYF
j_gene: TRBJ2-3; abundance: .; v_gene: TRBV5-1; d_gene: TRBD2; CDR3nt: TGCGCCAGCAGCCCATCGACTAGCGGGAGCACAGATACGCAGTATTTT; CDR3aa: CASSPSTSGSTDTQYF
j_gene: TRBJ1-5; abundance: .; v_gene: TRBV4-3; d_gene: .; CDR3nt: TGCGCCAGCAGCCAAGATCTTGGGCGCAATCAGCCCCAGCATTTT; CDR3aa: CASSQDLGRNQPQHF
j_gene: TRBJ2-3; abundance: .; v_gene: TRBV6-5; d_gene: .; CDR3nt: TGTGCCAGCAGTTACCGGACTAGCACAGATACGCAGTATTTT; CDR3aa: CASSYRTSTDTQYF
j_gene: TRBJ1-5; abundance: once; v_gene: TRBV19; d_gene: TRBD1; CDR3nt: TGTGCCAGTAGTCCCGACAGGGGACATCAGCCCCAGCATTTT; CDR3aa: CASSPDRGHQPQHF
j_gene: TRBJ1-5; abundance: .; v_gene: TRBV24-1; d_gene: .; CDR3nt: TGTGCCACCAGTGTAGCCAGGGCTCGCAATCAGCCCCAGCATTTT; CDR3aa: CATSVARARNQPQHF
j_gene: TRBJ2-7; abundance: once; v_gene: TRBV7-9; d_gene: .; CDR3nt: TGTGCCAGCAGCTTAAGGGGGACAATTTACGAGCAGTACTTC; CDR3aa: CASSLRGTIYEQYF
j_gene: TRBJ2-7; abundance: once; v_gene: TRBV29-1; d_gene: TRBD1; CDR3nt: TGCAGCGGCCGGGACAGGGATACCTACGAGCAGTACTTC; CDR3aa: CSGRDRDTYEQYF
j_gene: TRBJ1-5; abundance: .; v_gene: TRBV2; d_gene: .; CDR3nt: TGTGCCAGCAGTGTGGAGAGGAGGCTTCAGCCCCAGCATTTT; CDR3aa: CASSVERRLQPQHF
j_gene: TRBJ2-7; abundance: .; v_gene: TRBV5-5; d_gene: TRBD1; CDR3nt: TGTGCCAGCAGCTTGACGGGACAGTTTAACGGCGAGCAGTACTTC; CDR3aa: CASSLTGQFNGEQYF
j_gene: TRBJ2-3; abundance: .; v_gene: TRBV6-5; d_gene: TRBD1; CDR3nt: TGTGCCAGCAGTCCGCGACAGGGAGCAGATACGCAGTATTTT; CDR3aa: CASSPRQGADTQYF
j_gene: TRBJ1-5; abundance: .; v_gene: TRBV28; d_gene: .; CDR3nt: TGTGCCAGCAGTTTACCCGGTCAGCGAGATAGCAATCAGCCCCAGCATTTT; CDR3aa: CASSLPGQRDSNQPQHF
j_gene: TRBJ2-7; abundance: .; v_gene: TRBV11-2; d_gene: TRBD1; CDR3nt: TGTGCCAGCAGCTTAGATCAGGGGGCGCGTTTCTACGAGCAGTACTTC; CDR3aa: CASSLDQGARFYEQYF
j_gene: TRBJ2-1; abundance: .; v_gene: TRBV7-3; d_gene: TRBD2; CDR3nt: TGTGCCAGCAGCTCCACTAGCGGGATACCCAATGAGCAGTTCTTC; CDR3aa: CASSSTSGIPNEQFF
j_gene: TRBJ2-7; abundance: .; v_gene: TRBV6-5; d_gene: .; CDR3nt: TGTGCCAGCAGTCACGGCGGGGAGCAGTACTTC; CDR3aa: CASSHGGEQYF
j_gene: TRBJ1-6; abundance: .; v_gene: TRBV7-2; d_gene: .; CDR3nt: TGTGCCAGCAGCTTAGTGTCAGTCAATAATTCACCCCTCCACTTT; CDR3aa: CASSLVSVNNSPLHF
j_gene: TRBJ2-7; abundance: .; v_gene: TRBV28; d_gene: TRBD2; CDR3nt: TGTGCCAGCAGTTTCTTTCCACTGGTTGGGACTAGCGAGAAGGAGCAGTACTTC; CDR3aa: CASSFFPLVGTSEKEQYF
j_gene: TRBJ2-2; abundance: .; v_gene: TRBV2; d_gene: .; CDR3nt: TGTGCCGCCCAGGACTACCTCTCAAACACCGGGGAGCTGTTTTTT; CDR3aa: CAAQDYLSNTGELFF
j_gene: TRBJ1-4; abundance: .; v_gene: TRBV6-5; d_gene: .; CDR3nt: TGTGCCAGCAAGACAGGTCTTCGGGAAAAACTGTTTTTT; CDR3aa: CASKTGLREKLFF
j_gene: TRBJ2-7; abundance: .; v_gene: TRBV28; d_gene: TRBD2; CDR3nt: TGTGCCAGCAGATCAGCGGGGAGCTCCTACGAGCAGTACTTC; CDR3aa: CASRSAGSSYEQYF
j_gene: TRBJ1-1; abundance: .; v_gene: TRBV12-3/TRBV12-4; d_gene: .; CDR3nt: TGTGCCAGCTCGGACAGTGGTAACACTGAAGCTTTCTTT; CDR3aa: CASSDSGNTEAFF
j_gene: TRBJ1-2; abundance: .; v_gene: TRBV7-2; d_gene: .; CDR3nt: TGTGCCAGCAGCGAAGCCCGGGGAGCCTCTGGCTACACCTTC; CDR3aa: CASSEARGASGYTF
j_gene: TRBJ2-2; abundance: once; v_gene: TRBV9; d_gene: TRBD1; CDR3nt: TGTGCCAGCAGCAAGAGCGGACAGGGGAGGACCGGGGAGCTGTTTTTT; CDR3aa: CASSKSGQGRTGELFF
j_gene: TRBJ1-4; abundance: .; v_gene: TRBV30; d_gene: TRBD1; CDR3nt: TGTGCCTGGGAGACAGGGGGCGGCGAAAAACTGTTTTTT; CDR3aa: CAWETGGGEKLFF
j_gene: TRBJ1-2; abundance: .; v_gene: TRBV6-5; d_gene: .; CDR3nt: TGTGCCAGCAGTCCCGGGACAAGTTTCTATGGCTACACCTTC; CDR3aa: CASSPGTSFYGYTF
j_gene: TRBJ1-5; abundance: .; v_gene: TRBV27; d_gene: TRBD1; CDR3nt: TGTGCCAGCAGTTCGATCACAGGGGGAATTCAGCCCCAGCATTTT; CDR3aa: CASSSITGGIQPQHF
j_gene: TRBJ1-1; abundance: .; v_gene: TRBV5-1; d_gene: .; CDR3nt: TGCGCCAGCAGCTTAACAGGAGTACGCACTGAAGCTTTCTTT; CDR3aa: CASSLTGVRTEAFF
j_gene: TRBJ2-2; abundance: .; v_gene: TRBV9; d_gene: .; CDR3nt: TGTGCCAGCAGCGTAGTAGACAGCGCCGGCGGGGAGCTGTTTTTT; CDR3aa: CASSVVDSAGGELFF